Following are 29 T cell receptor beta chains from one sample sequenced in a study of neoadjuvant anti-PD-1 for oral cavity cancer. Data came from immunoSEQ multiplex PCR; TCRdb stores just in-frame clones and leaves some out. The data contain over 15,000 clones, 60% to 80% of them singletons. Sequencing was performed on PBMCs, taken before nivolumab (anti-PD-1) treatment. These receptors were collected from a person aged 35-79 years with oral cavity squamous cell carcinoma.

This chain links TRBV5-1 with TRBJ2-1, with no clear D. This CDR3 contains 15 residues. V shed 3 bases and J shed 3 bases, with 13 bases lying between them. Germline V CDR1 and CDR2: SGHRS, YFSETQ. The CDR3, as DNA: TGCGCCAGCAGCTGGACGGGCGGCAGCTACAATGAGCAGTTCTTC. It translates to CASSWTGGSYNEQFF.

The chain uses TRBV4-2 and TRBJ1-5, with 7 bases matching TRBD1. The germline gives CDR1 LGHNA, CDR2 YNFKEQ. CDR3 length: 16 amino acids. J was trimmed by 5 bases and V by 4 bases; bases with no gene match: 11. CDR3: CASSRSTGSEDQPQHF. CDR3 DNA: TGTGCCAGCAGCCGGTCGACAGGGAGCGAGGATCAGCCCCAGCATTTT.

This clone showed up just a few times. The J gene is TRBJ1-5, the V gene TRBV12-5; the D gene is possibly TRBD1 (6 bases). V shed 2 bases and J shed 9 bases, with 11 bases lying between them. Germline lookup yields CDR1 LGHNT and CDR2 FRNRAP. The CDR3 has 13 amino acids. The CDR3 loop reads CASGLTTGRPQHF. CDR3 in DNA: TGTGCTAGTGGTTTGACAACAGGGCGGCCCCAGCATTTT.

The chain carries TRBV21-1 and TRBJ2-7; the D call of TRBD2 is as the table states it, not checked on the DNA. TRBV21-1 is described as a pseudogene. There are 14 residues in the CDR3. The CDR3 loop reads CASRIEGGRCEQYF. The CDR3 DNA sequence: TGTGCCAGCAGGATCGAGGGTGGACGCTGCGAGCAGTACTTC.

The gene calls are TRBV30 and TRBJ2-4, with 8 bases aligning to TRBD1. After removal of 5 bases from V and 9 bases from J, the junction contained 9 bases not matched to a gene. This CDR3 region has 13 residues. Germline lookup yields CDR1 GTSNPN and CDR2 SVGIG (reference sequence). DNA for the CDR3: TGTGCCTGGGGACAGGGTGGTTATGGCATTCAGTACTTC. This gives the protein CAWGQGGYGIQYF.

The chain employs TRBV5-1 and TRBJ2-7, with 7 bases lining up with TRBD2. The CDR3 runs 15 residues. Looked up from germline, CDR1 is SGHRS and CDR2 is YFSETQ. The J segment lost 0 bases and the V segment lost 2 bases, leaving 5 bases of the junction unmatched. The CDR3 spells CASSLNGGTSYEQYF. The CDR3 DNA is TGCGCCAGCAGCTTAAACGGGGGGACCTCCTACGAGCAGTACTTC. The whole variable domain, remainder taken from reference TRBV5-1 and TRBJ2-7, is KAGVTQTPRYLIKTRGQQVTLSCSPISGHRSVSWYQQTPGQGLQFLFEYFSETQRNKGNFPGRFSGRQFSNSRSEMNVSTLELGDSALYLCASSLNGGTSYEQYFGPGTRLTVT.

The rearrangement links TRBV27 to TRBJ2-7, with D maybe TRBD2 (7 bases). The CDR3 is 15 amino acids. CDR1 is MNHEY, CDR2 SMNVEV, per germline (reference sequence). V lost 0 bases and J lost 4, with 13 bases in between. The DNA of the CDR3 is TGTGCCAGCAGTTTATCAGGGGGTAGCGGGTACGAGCAGTACTTC. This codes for CASSLSGGSGYEQYF.

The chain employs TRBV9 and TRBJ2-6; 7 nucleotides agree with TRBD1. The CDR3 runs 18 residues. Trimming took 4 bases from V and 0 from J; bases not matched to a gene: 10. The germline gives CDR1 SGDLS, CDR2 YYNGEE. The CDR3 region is CASSPTPGQRSGANVLTF. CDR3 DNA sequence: TGTGCCAGCAGCCCTACGCCGGGACAGCGCTCTGGGGCCAACGTCCTGACTTTC.

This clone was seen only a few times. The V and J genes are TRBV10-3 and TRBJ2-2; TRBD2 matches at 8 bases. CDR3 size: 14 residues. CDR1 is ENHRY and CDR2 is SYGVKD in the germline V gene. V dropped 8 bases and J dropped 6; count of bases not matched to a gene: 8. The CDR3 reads CAIGAGGQAGELFF. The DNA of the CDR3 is TGTGCCATCGGGGCGGGAGGCCAGGCCGGGGAGCTGTTTTTT.

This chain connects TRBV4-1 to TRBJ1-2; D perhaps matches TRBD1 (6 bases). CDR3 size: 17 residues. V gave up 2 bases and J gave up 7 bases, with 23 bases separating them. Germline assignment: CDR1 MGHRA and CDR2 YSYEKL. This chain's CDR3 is CASSQPGLGEGVSGYTF. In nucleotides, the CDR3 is TGCGCCAGCAGCCAACCGGGACTGGGAGAGGGGGTCAGTGGCTACACCTTC.

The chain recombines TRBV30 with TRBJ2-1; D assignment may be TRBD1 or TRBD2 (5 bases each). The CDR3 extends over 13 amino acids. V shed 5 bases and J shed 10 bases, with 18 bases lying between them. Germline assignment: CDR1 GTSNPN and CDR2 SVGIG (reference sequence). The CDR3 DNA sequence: TGTGCCTGGGGGACCACTATTGTTAGGGAGCAGTTCTTC. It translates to CAWGTTIVREQFF.

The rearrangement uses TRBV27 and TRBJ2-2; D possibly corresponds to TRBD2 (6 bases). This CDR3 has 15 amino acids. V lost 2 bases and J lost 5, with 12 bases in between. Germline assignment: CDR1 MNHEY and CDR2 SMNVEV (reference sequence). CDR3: CASSLGGMRTGELFF. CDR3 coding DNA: TGTGCCAGCAGTTTAGGAGGGATGAGGACCGGGGAGCTGTTTTTT.

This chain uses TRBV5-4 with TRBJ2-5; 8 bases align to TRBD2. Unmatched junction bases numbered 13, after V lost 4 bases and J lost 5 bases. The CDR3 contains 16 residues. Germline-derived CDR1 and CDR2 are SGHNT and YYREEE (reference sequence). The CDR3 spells CASSRGGGHGLETQYF. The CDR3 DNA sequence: TGTGCCAGCAGCCGGGGGGGCGGGCATGGTTTGGAGACCCAGTACTTC.

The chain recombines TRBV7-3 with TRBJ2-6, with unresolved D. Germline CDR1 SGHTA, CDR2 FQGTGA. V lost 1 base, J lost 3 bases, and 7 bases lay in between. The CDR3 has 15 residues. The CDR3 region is CASSLSPGGANVLTF. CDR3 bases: TGTGCCAGCAGCTTAAGCCCGGGTGGGGCCAACGTCCTGACTTTC.

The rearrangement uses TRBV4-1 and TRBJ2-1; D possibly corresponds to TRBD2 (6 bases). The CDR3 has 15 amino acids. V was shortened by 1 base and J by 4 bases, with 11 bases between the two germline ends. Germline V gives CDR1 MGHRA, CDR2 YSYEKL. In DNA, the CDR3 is TGCGCCAGCAGCCAAGCCGGGACTCATTACAATGAGCAGTTCTTC. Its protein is CASSQAGTHYNEQFF.

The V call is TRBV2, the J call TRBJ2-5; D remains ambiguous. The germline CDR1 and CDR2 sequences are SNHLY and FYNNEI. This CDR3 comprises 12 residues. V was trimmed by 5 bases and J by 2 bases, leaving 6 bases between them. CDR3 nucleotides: TGTGCCAGCAGTTACAGTCAAGAGACCCAGTACTTC. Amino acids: CASSYSQETQYF.

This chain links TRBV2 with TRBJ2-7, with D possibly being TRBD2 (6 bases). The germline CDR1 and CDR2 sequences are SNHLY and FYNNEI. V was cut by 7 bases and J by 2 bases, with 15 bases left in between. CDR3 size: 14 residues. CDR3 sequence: CASKVEGGPYEQYF. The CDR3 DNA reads TGTGCCAGCAAGGTCGAGGGAGGCCCCTACGAGCAGTACTTC.

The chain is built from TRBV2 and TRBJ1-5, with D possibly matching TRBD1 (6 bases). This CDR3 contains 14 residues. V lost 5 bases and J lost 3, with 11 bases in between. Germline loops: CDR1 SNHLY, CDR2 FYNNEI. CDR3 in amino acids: CASSLQGDNQPQHF. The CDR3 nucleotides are TGTGCCAGCAGTCTACAGGGCGACAATCAGCCCCAGCATTTT.

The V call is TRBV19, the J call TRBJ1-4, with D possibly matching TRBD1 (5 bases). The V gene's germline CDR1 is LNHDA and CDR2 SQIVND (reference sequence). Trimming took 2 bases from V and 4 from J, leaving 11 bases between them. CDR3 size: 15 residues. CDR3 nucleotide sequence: TGTGCCAGTAGTATACCGGGACCGATTAATGAAAAACTGTTTTTT. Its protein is CASSIPGPINEKLFF.

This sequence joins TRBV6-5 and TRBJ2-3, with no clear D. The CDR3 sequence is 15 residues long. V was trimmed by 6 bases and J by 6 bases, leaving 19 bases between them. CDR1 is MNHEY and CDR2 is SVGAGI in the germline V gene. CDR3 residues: CASSHSPDGQDTQYF. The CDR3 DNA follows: TGTGCCAGCAGCCACTCCCCGGACGGGCAGGATACGCAGTATTTT.

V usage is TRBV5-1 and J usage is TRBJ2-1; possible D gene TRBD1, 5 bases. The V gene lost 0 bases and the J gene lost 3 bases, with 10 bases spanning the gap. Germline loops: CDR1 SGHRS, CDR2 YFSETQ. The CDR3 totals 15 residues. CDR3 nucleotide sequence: TGCGCCAGCAGCTTGGAGAGACAGAACTACAATGAGCAGTTCTTC. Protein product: CASSLERQNYNEQFF.

The CDR3 nucleotides read TGTGCCAGCAGCCAAGACAGGGTTCAAGAGACCCAGTACTTC. This sequence encodes CASSQDRVQETQYF. The rearrangement uses TRBV4-2 and TRBJ2-5; the D gene is possibly TRBD1 (5 bases). This CDR3 has 14 amino acids. Deletions cut 0 bases from V and 2 bases from J, with 7 bases between. Germline assignment: CDR1 LGHNA and CDR2 YNFKEQ.

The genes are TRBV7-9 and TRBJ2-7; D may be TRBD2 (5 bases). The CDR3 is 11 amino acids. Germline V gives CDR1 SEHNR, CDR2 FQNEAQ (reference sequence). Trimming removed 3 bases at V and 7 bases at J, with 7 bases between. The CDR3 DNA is TGTGCCAGCAGCTTCCGGGGTGAGCAGTACTTC. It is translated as CASSFRGEQYF.

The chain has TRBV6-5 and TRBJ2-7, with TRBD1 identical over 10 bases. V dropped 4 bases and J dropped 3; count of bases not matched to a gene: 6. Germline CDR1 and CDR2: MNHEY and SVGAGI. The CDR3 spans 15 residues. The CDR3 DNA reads TGTGCCAGCAGTTTACCGGGACAGGGGTTCTACGAGCAGTACTTC. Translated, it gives CASSLPGQGFYEQYF.

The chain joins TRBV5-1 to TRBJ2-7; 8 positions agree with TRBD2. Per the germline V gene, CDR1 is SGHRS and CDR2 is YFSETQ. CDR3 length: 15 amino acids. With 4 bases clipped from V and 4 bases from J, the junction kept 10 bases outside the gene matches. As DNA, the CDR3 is TGCGCCAGCAGCATCGAGAGCGGGAGAGGATACGAGCAGTACTTC. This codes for CASSIESGRGYEQYF. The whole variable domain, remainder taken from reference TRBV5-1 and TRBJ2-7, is KAGVTQTPRYLIKTRGQQVTLSCSPISGHRSVSWYQQTPGQGLQFLFEYFSETQRNKGNFPGRFSGRQFSNSRSEMNVSTLELGDSALYLCASSIESGRGYEQYFGPGTRLTVT.

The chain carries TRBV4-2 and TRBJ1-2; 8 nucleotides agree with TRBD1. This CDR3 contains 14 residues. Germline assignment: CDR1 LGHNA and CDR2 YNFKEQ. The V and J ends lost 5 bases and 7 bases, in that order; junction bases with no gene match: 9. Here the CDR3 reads CASSSLDRESGYTF. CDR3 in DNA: TGTGCCAGCAGCTCCCTGGACAGGGAAAGTGGCTACACCTTC.

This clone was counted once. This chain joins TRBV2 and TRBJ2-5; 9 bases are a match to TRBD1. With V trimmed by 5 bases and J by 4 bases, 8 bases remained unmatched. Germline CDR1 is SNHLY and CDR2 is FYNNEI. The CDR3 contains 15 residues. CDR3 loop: CASSSLTGGAETQYF. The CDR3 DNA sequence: TGTGCCAGCAGTTCCCTTACAGGGGGCGCAGAGACCCAGTACTTC.

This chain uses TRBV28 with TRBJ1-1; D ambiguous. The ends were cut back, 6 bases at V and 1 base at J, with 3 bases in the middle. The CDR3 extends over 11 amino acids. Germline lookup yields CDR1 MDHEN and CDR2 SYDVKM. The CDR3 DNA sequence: TGTGCCAGCAGGGAGAACACTGAAGCTTTCTTT. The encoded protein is CASRENTEAFF. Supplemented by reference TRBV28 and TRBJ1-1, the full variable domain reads DVKVTQSSRYLVKRTGEKVFLECVQDMDHENMFWYRQDPGLGLRLIYFSYDVKMKEKGDIPEGYSVSREKKERFSLILESASTNQTSMYLCASRENTEAFFGQGTRLTVV.

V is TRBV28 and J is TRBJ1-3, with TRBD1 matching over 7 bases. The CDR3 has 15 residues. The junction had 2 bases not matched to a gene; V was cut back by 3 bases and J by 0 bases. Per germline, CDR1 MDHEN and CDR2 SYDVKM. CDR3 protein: CASSFRDSSGNTIYF. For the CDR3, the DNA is TGTGCCAGCAGTTTTAGGGACAGCTCTGGAAACACCATATATTTT.